The 20 T cell receptor beta chains presented below share a single source sample, sequenced in a study of response to subunit inactivated influenza vaccine. TCRdb reprocessed the RT-PCR reads via MiXCR and lists one record per CDR3 protein. The data hold 630,000 or so distinct CDR3 sequences, with about 15% observed a single time. The sample consisted of PBMCs from blood, taken 11 to 12 days after vaccination. These receptors were taken from a man aged 45-65 years who received an inactivated influenza vaccine.

The chain joins TRBV6-2 or TRBV6-3 to TRBJ2-2, with D uncertain. There are 15 residues in the CDR3. Trimming took 5 bases from V and 4 from J, leaving 14 bases between them. Germline V gene data show CDR1 as MNHEY and CDR2 as SVGEGT. This chain's CDR3 is CASSPQPPRTGELFF. DNA for the CDR3: TGTGCCAGCAGTCCACAGCCACCGCGCACCGGGGAGCTGTTTTTT.

This clonotype has a handful of counts. J is TRBJ2-7 and V is TRBV5-1, with 8 nucleotides matching TRBD1. Germline-derived CDR1 and CDR2 are SGHRS and YFSETQ. The ends lost 4 bases at V and 6 bases at J; junction bases unmatched: 3. The CDR3 runs 12 residues. The CDR3 nucleotides read TGCGCCAGCAGCGGACAGGGACTCGAGCAGTACTTC. Translated: CASSGQGLEQYF.

The chain carries TRBV6-1 and TRBJ2-5; D not certain. Germline V gene lookup returns CDR1 MNHNS and CDR2 SASEGT. Trimming pared 4 bases from V and 0 bases from J, leaving 9 bases between. This CDR3 spans 14 amino acids. The CDR3 DNA sequence: TGTGCCAGCAGTGCCGATATCTACCAAGAGACCCAGTACTTC. Protein: CASSADIYQETQYF.

CDR3: CSARGQGFRNAFF. The CDR3 coding sequence is TGCAGTGCTAGAGGTCAGGGTTTTCGAAATGCTTTCTTT. The chain recombines TRBV20-1 with TRBJ1-1; D is possibly TRBD1 (5 bases). Germline V gene lookup returns CDR1 DFQATT and CDR2 SNEGSKA (reference sequence). Trimming removed 1 base at V and 11 bases at J, with 17 bases between. The CDR3 has 13 amino acids.

There are a few counts of this clonotype. The chain combines TRBV7-3 with TRBJ2-1, with D perhaps matching TRBD2 (6 bases). Germline CDR1 is SGHTA and CDR2 is FQGTGA. This CDR3 comprises 16 residues. The germline V and J ends were trimmed by 1 base and 0 bases, with 10 bases remaining between them. The CDR3 nucleotides are TGTGCCAGCAGCTTAATGGCGGGGAGCTCCTACAATGAGCAGTTCTTC. It is translated as CASSLMAGSSYNEQFF. Drawing the rest from reference TRBV7-3 and TRBJ2-1, the complete variable domain is GAGVSQTPSNKVTEKGKYVELRCDPISGHTALYWYRQSLGQGPEFLIYFQGTGAADDSGLPNDRFFAVRPEGSVSTLKIQRTERGDSAVYLCASSLMAGSSYNEQFFGPGTRLTVL.

This chain joins TRBV7-9 and TRBJ2-7; no clear D. The CDR3 contains 14 residues. Deletions cut 1 base from V and 2 bases from J, with 9 bases between. The germline gives CDR1 SEHNR, CDR2 FQNEAQ (reference sequence). CDR3 in DNA: TGTGCCAGCAGCTTAGAGGCGCCCCCCTACGAGCAGTACTTC. Amino acids: CASSLEAPPYEQYF.

In its sample, this clonotype was seen once. This sequence joins TRBV20-1 and TRBJ2-1; 10 bases align to TRBD2. Germline V lookup: CDR1 DFQATT, CDR2 SNEGSKA (reference sequence). The CDR3 runs 13 residues. Losses at the gene ends were 1 base for V and 12 bases for J; bases not matched to a gene: 6. This chain's CDR3 is CSARGPAGGRQFF. CDR3 nucleotides: TGCAGTGCTAGAGGCCCAGCGGGAGGGAGGCAGTTCTTC.

This clonotype was seen just once. This chain connects TRBV10-3 to TRBJ2-3, with a weak D call TRBD1 (5 bases). Germline assignment: CDR1 ENHRY and CDR2 SYGVKD. This CDR3 is built from 15 residues. Trimming cost V 4 bases and J 2 bases, with 13 bases left between them. CDR3 loop: CAISGSLGATDTQYF. DNA for the CDR3: TGTGCCATCAGTGGGTCCTTAGGGGCCACAGATACGCAGTATTTT.

This clonotype was seen more than once but under ten times. J is TRBJ2-2 and V is TRBV20-1, with TRBD2 identical over 9 bases. The V segment lost 3 bases and the J segment 6 bases; nucleotides outside the gene matches: 5. The CDR3 covers 14 residues. CDR1 is DFQATT and CDR2 is SNEGSKA in the germline V gene (reference sequence). The CDR3 sequence: CSASGGRGAGELFF. CDR3 DNA sequence: TGCAGTGCTAGCGGCGGGAGGGGGGCCGGGGAGCTGTTTTTT.

This clonotype was seen only a few times. The chain is built from TRBV6-5 and TRBJ1-1; D call uncertain. V was cut by 5 bases and J by 4 bases, with 11 bases left in between. The CDR3 contains 13 residues. Germline V gene lookup returns CDR1 MNHEY and CDR2 SVGAGI. CDR3 nucleotides: TGTGCCAGCAGTACTGGGCCGGGCACTGAAGCTTTCTTT. Protein: CASSTGPGTEAFF.

The chain carries TRBV6-1 and TRBJ2-2, with 7 bases lining up with TRBD2. Germline V lookup: CDR1 MNHNS, CDR2 SASEGT. The CDR3 runs 17 residues. Losses at the gene ends were 11 bases for V and 1 base for J; bases not matched to a gene: 16. The CDR3: CAGRSGITDLNTGELFF. CDR3 sequence (DNA): TGTGCCGGCCGGAGCGGGATTACCGATTTGAACACCGGGGAGCTGTTTTTT.

There are a few counts of this clonotype. The chain uses TRBV2 and TRBJ2-3; D is unresolved. Per the germline V gene, CDR1 is SNHLY and CDR2 is FYNNEI. Between the trimmed V and J ends, which lost 6 bases and 6 bases, there was a span of 13 bases. This CDR3 is 13 amino acids long. This chain's CDR3 is CASRWAATDTQYF. As DNA, the CDR3 is TGTGCCAGCAGGTGGGCCGCGACGGATACGCAGTATTTT.

This clonotype has only a few counts. The J gene is TRBJ2-2, the V gene TRBV4-3, with a possible D match to TRBD1 (5 bases). This CDR3 contains 15 residues. The V gene lost 0 bases and the J gene lost 2 bases, with 7 bases spanning the gap. Germline assignment: CDR1 LGHNA and CDR2 YSLEER. CDR3 DNA sequence: TGCGCCAGCAGCCAAGATCAGGGCAACACCGGGGAGCTGTTTTTT. Protein product: CASSQDQGNTGELFF.

With regard to this clonotype: A much larger clonotype is one base distant, so this may be a read error. The V and J genes are TRBV20-1 and TRBJ2-7, with D tentatively TRBD2 (6 bases). Germline CDR1 reads DFQATT; CDR2 reads SNEGSKA (reference sequence). This CDR3 comprises 16 residues. V was clipped by 5 bases and J by 3 bases, with 23 bases between them. The CDR3 DNA sequence: TGCAGTGCTCTGCCTAATTCCGGGACTTCGCTCTACGAGCAGTACTTC. Protein: CSALPNSGTSLYEQYF.

This clonotype was recorded only once. V is TRBV19 and J is TRBJ2-7; the D is unclear. The CDR3 length is 14 residues. V shed 3 bases and J shed 1 base, with 10 bases lying between them. CDR1 is LNHDA and CDR2 is SQIVND in the germline V gene (reference sequence). This CDR3 reads CASSIRIGSYEQYF. In nucleotides, the CDR3 is TGTGCCAGTAGTATTCGTATTGGGTCCTACGAGCAGTACTTC.

The rearrangement joins TRBV20-1 to TRBJ2-7; 9 positions agree with TRBD2. CDR3 length: 13 amino acids. The junction had 3 bases not matched to a gene; V was cut back by 5 bases and J by 1 base. Germline V gene sequence: CDR1 DFQATT, CDR2 SNEGSKA (reference sequence). DNA for the CDR3: TGCAGTGCTTGGACTAGCGAGTCCTACGAGCAGTACTTC. This translates into CSAWTSESYEQYF.

This chain joins TRBV6-1 and TRBJ2-3, with D unresolved. Germline assignment: CDR1 MNHNS and CDR2 SASEGT. There are 12 residues in the CDR3. V was trimmed by 7 bases and J by 3 bases, leaving 8 bases between them. DNA for the CDR3: TGTGCCAGCACCCGATTTACAGATACGCAGTATTTT. Its protein product is CASTRFTDTQYF.

This clonotype was found many times. The rearrangement joins TRBV29-1 to TRBJ2-1, with D possibly matching TRBD1 (6 bases). The CDR3 is 17 residues long. Germline values: CDR1 SQVTM, CDR2 ANQGSEA. The V and J ends lost 5 bases and 1 base respectively, with 21 bases between them. The CDR3 sequence is CSVRLSGYRVSYNEQFF. The CDR3 region has the DNA TGCAGCGTTAGGTTGTCCGGGTACAGGGTTTCCTACAATGAGCAGTTCTTC.

The chain uses TRBV28 and TRBJ2-3, with D perhaps TRBD2 (6 bases). V gave up 8 bases and J gave up 0 bases, with 12 bases separating them. The CDR3 is made up of 14 amino acids. Germline lookup yields CDR1 MDHEN and CDR2 SYDVKM. CDR3 protein: CASGVRGSTDTQYF. Written as DNA, the CDR3 is TGTGCCAGCGGAGTTCGGGGGAGCACAGATACGCAGTATTTT.

V gene TRBV5-1 combines with J gene TRBJ2-7; 9 nucleotides agree with TRBD2. The CDR3 spans 15 residues. Germline CDR1 is SGHRS and CDR2 is YFSETQ. The V and J ends lost 3 bases and 0 bases, in that order; junction bases with no gene match: 4. In DNA, the CDR3 is TGCGCCAGCAGCTGGGGTAGCGGGAGCTCCTACGAGCAGTACTTC. This encodes CASSWGSGSSYEQYF.